This record looks at one T cell receptor beta chain sequence and its context. Its target is unknown. The primer mix had 60 Vbeta and 13 Jbeta primers. TCRdb's table, derived via immunoSEQ multiplex PCR, lists solely in-frame clones and lacks some. There are over 150,000 clones in the sample; less than 80% occur only once, and around 2.3% lies in the top ten. This specimen comes from a study of cytomegalovirus exposure and HLA in healthy donors. Study information: Around 81% of 398 genotyped donors fell in the Caucasian-associated ancestry cluster. General study results and limits: Reported results showed that the classifier diagnosed cytomegalovirus status with high specificity and sensitivity. Later on, an analysis showed TCR association rates differing by HLA locus, with DRB1 the most and HLA-C the fewest.

Germline V gene data show CDR1 as MNHNY and CDR2 as SVGAGI (reference sequence). The CDR3 totals 13 residues. V was pared by 7 bases and J by 0 bases, with 7 bases between. The sample consisted of PBMCs. The TCR originated in a man younger than 45 in good health and CMV-seronegative. This chain uses TRBV6-6 with TRBJ1-3; D call uncertain. The CDR3 nucleotides read TGTGCCAGCAAGAGTGACTCTGGAAACACCATATATTTT. Amino acid sequence: CASKSDSGNTIYF.